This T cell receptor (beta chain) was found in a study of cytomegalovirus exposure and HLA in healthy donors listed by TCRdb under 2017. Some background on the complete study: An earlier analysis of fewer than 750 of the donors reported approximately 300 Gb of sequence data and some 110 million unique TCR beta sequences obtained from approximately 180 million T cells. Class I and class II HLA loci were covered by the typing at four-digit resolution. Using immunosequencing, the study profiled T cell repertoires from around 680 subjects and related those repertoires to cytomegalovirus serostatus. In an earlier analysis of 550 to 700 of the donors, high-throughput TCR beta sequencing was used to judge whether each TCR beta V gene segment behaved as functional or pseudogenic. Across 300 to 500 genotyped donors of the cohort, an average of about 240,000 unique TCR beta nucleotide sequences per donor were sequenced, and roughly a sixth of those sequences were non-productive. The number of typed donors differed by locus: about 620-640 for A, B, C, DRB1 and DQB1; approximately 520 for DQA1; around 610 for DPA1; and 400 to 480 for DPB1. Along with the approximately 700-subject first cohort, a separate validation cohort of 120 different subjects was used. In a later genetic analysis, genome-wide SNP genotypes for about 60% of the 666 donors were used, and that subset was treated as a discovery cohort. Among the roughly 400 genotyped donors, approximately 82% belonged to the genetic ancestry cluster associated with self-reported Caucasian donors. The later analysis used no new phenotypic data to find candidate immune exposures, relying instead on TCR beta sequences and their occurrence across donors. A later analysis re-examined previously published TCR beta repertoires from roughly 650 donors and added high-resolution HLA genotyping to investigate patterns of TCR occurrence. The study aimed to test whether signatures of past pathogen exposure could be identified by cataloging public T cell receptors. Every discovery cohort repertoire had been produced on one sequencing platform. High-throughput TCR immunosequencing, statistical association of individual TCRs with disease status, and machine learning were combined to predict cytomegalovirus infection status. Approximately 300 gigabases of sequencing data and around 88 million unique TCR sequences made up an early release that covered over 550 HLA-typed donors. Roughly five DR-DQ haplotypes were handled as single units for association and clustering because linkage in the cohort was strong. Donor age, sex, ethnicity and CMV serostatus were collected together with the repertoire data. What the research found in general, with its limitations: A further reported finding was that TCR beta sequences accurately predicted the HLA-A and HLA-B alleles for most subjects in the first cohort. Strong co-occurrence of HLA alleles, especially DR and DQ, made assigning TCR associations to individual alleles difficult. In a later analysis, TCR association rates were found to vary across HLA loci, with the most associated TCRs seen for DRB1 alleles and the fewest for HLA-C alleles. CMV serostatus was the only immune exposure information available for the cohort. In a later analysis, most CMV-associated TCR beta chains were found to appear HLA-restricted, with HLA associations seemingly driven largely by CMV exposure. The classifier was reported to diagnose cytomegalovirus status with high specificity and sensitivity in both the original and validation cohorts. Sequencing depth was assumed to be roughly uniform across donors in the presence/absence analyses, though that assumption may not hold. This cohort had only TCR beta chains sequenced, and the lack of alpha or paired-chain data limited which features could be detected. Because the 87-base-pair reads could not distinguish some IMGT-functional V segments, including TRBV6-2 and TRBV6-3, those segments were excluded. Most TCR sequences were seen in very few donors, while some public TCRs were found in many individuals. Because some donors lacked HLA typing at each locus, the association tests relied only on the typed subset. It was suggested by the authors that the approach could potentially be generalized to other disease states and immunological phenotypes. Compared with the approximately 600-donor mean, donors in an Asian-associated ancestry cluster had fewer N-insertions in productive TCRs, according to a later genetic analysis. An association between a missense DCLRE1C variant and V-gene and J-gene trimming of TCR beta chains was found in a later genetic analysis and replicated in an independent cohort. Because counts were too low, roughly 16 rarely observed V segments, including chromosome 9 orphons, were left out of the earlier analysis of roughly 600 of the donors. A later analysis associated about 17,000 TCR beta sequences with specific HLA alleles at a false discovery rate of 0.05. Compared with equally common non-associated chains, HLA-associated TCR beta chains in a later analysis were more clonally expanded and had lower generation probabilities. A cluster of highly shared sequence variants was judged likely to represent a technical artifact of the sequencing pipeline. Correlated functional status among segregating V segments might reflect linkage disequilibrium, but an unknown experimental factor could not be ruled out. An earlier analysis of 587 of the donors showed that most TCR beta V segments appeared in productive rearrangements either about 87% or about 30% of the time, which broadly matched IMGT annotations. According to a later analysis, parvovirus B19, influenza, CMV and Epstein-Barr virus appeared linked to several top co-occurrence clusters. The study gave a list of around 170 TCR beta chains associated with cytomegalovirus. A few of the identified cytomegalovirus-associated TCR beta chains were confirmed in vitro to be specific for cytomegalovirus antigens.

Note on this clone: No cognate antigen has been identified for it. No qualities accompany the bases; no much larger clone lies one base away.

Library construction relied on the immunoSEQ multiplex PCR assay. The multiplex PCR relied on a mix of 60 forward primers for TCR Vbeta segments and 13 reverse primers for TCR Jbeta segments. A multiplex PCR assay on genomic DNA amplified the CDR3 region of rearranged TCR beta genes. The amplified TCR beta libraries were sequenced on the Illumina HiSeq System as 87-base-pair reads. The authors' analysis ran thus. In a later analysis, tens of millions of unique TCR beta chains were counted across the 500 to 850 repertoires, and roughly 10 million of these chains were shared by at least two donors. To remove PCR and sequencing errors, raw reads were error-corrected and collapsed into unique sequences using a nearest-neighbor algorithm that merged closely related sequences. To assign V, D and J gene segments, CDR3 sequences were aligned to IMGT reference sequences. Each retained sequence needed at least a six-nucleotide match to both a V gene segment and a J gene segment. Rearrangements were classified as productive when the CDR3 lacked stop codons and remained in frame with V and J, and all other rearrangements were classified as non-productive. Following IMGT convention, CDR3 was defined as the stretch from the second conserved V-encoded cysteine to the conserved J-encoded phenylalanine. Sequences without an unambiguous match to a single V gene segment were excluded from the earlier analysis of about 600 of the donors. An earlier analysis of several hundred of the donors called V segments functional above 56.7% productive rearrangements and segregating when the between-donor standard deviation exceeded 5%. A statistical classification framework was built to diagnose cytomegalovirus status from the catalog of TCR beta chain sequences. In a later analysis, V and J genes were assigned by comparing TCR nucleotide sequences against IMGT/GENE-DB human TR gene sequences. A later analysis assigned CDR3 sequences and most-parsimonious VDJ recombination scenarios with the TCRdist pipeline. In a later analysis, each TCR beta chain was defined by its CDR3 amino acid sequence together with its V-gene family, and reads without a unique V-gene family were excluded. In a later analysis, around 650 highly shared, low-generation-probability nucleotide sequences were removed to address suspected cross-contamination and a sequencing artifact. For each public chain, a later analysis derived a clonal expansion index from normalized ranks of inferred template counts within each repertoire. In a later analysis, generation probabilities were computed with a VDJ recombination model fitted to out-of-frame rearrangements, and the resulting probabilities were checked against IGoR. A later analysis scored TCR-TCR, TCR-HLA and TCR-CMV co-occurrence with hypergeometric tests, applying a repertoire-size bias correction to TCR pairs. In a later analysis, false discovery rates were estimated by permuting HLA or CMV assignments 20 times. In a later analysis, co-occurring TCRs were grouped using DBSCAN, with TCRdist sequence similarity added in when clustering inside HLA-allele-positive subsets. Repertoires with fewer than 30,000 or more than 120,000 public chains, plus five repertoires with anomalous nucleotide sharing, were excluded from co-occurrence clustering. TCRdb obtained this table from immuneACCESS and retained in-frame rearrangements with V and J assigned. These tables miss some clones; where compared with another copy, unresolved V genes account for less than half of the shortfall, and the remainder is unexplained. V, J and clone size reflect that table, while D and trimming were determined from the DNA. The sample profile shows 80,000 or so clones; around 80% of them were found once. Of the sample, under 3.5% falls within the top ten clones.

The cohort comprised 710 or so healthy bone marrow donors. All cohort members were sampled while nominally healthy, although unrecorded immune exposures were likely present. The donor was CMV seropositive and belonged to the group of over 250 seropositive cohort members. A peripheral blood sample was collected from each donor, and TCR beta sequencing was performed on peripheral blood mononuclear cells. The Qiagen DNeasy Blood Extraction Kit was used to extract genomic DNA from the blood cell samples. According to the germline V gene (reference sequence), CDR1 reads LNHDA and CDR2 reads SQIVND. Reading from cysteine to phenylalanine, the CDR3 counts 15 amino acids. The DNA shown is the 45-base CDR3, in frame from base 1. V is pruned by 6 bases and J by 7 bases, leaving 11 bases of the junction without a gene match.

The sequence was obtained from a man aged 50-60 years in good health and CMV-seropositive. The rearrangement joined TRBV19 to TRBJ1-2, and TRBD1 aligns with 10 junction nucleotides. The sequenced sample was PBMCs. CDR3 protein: CASRPGQGSLAGYTF. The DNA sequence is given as TGTGCCAGTAGGCCGGGACAGGGGTCTTTGGCTGGCTACACCTTC.